This TCR beta chain was sequenced during a study of cytomegalovirus exposure and HLA in healthy donors (dated by TCRdb to the late 2010s). General notes on the study: According to an earlier analysis of around 600 of the donors, some 170 million T cells yielded approximately 120 million unique TCR beta sequences and 276 Gb of sequence data. High-throughput TCR immunosequencing, statistical association of individual TCRs with disease status, and machine learning were combined to predict cytomegalovirus infection status. The number of typed donors differed by locus: about 620-640 for A, B, C, DRB1 and DQB1; approximately 520 for DQA1; some 590 for DPA1; and some 470 for DPB1. The study profiled the T cell repertoires of hundreds of subjects by immunosequencing and related them to cytomegalovirus serostatus. The study aimed to test whether cataloging public T cell receptors could reveal signatures of past pathogen exposure. In a later analysis, previously published TCR beta repertoires from 600 to 850 donors were re-analyzed and high-resolution HLA genotyping was added so that TCR occurrence patterns could be studied. The genetic ancestry cluster associated with self-reported Caucasian donors included about 84% of the roughly 380 genotyped donors. Besides the first cohort of 500 to 700 subjects, a separate validation cohort made up of 90 to 150 different subjects was used. An earlier analysis of several hundred of the donors applied high-throughput TCR beta sequencing to assess whether each TCR beta V gene segment acted as functional or pseudogenic. About five DR-DQ haplotypes were treated as single units for association and clustering because of strong linkage in the cohort. Donor age, sex, ethnicity and CMV serostatus were collected together with the repertoire data. All discovery cohort repertoires had been generated using a single sequencing platform. A later genetic analysis used genome-wide SNP genotypes for about 55% of the 666 donors, treating that subset as a discovery cohort. Approximately 300 gigabases of sequencing data and tens of millions of unique TCR sequences made up an early release that covered several hundred HLA-typed donors. Both class I and class II loci were covered by HLA typing, at four-digit resolution. Across 300 to 500 genotyped donors of the cohort, an average of about 240,000 unique TCR beta nucleotide sequences per donor were sequenced, and roughly 17% of those sequences were non-productive. In the later analysis, no new phenotypic data were used to find candidate immune exposures; instead, reliance was placed on TCR beta sequences and their occurrence across donors. Paper-wide results and their limitations: An association between a missense DCLRE1C variant and V-gene and J-gene trimming of TCR beta chains was found in a later genetic analysis and replicated in an independent cohort. According to a later analysis, TCR association rates differed among HLA loci, with DRB1 alleles showing the most associated TCRs and HLA-C alleles showing the fewest. Several of the top co-occurrence clusters appeared to be linked to parvovirus B19, influenza, CMV and Epstein-Barr virus, according to a later analysis. The only immune exposure information available for the cohort was CMV serostatus. This cohort had only TCR beta chains sequenced, and the lack of alpha or paired-chain data limited which features could be detected. Because some donors lacked HLA typing at each locus, the association tests relied only on the typed subset. Assigning TCR associations to individual alleles was difficult when HLA alleles, especially DR and DQ, strongly co-occurred. A further reported finding was that TCR beta sequences accurately predicted the HLA-A and HLA-B alleles for most subjects in the first cohort. Sequencing depth was assumed to be roughly uniform across donors in the presence/absence analyses, though that assumption may not hold. Most TCR sequences were seen in very few donors, while some public TCRs were found in many individuals. In a later analysis, HLA-associated TCR beta chains showed more clonal expansion and lower generation probabilities than non-associated chains that were equally common. An earlier analysis of 587 of the donors showed that most TCR beta V segments appeared in productive rearrangements either about 90% or about 30% of the time, which broadly matched IMGT annotations. Because counts were too low, approximately 18 rarely observed V segments, including chromosome 9 orphons, were excluded from the earlier analysis of 587 of the donors. Compared with the roughly 700-donor mean, donors in an Asian-associated ancestry cluster had fewer N-insertions in productive TCRs, according to a later genetic analysis. The 87-base-pair reads could not distinguish some IMGT-functional V segments, including TRBV6-2 and TRBV6-3, so those segments were excluded. In the study, 150 to 200 TCR beta chains were listed as associated with cytomegalovirus. In vitro tests confirmed that a few of the cytomegalovirus-associated TCR beta chains recognize cytomegalovirus antigens. Most CMV-associated TCR beta chains appeared to be HLA-restricted in a later analysis, and the HLA associations seemed to be driven largely by CMV exposure. The classifier was reported to diagnose cytomegalovirus status with high specificity and sensitivity in both the original cohort and the validation cohort. Correlated functional status among segregating V segments might reflect linkage disequilibrium, but an unknown experimental factor could not be ruled out. It was suggested by the authors that the approach could potentially be generalized to other disease states and immunological phenotypes. Specific HLA alleles were associated with 15,000 to 20,000 TCR beta sequences at a false discovery rate of 0.05 in a later analysis. The sequencing pipeline was judged likely to have produced a cluster of highly shared sequence variants as a technical artifact.

With respect to this clone: No antigen is known for it. Per-nucleotide qualities are absent, and no much larger clonotype sits a single base away.

Receptor amplification or capture employed the immunoSEQ multiplex PCR assay. For the multiplex PCR, a mixture combining 60 forward primers for TCR Vbeta segments and 13 reverse primers for TCR Jbeta segments was used. The CDR3 region of rearranged TCR beta genes was amplified from genomic DNA with a multiplex PCR assay. The Illumina HiSeq System was used to sequence the amplified TCR beta libraries as 87-base-pair reads. The published analysis was carried out like this. Across the 600 to 700 repertoires, a later analysis counted tens of millions of unique TCR beta chains, around 10 million of which were shared by at least two donors. Raw reads were error-corrected and collapsed into unique sequences by a nearest-neighbor algorithm in which closely related sequences were merged to remove PCR and sequencing errors. V, D and J gene segments were assigned by aligning CDR3 sequences to IMGT reference sequences. For a sequence to be retained, a match of at least six nucleotides to both a V gene segment and a J gene segment was required. Rearrangements were classified as productive when the CDR3 lacked stop codons and remained in frame with V and J, and all other rearrangements were classified as non-productive. CDR3 was defined by IMGT convention, running from the second conserved V-encoded cysteine to the conserved J-encoded phenylalanine. Sequences without an unambiguous match to a single V gene segment were excluded from the earlier analysis of about 640 of the donors. An earlier analysis of a few hundred of the donors called V segments functional above 56.7% productive rearrangements and segregating when the between-donor standard deviation exceeded 5%. A statistical classification framework was built for diagnosing cytomegalovirus status from the catalog of TCR beta chain sequences. A later analysis assigned V and J genes by comparing TCR nucleotide sequences with IMGT/GENE-DB human TR gene sequences. A later analysis assigned CDR3 sequences and most-parsimonious VDJ recombination scenarios with the TCRdist pipeline. In a later analysis, each TCR beta chain was defined by its CDR3 amino acid sequence together with its V-gene family, and reads without a unique V-gene family were excluded. A later analysis removed 592 highly shared, low-generation-probability nucleotide sequences to deal with suspected cross-contamination and a sequencing artifact. In a later analysis, a clonal expansion index was calculated for each public chain from normalized within-repertoire ranks of inferred template counts. Generation probabilities in a later analysis came from a VDJ recombination model fitted to out-of-frame rearrangements, and those results were checked against IGoR. In a later analysis, TCR-TCR, TCR-HLA and TCR-CMV co-occurrence was scored with hypergeometric tests, and a repertoire-size bias correction was applied to TCR pairs. In a later analysis, false discovery rates were estimated by permuting HLA or CMV assignments 20 times. A later analysis grouped co-occurring TCRs with DBSCAN, adding TCRdist sequence similarity when clustering within HLA-allele-positive subsets. Repertoires with fewer than 30,000 or more than 120,000 public chains, plus five repertoires with anomalous nucleotide sharing, were excluded from co-occurrence clustering. Sourced from immuneACCESS, this table was stored by TCRdb with only in-frame sequences that have V and J called. A share of the clones is absent; for the studies checked, an unresolved V gene accounts for under half, and the remainder has no known explanation. V and J calls plus clone size are reproduced from that table; the DNA served to infer D and trimming. This sample lists 30,000 to 40,000 clones; approximately 91% were detected once. The biggest ten clones account for 2% to 3% of the sample.

The cohort was made up of around 720 healthy bone marrow donors. Cohort members were all nominally healthy when sampled, although unrecorded immune exposures were likely present. The donor tested CMV seronegative and was one of the 352 seronegative cohort members. A peripheral blood sample was provided by each donor, and peripheral blood mononuclear cells were used for TCR beta sequencing. The Qiagen DNeasy Blood Extraction Kit was used to extract genomic DNA from the blood cell samples. The CDR3 contains 14 residues, cysteine and phenylalanine counted. The kept DNA is CDR3 alone, 42 bases in frame from the first base. As encoded in the germline V gene, CDR1 is SNHLY while CDR2 is FYNNEI. Relative to germline, V is missing 4 bases and J is missing 2 bases, with 2 bases of the junction outside any gene match.

The TCR originated in a woman in her late teens or twenties in good health and CMV-seronegative. The sample comprised PBMCs. The chain links TRBV2 with TRBJ1-5; TRBD1 matches 7 bases in the middle. The nucleotides read TGTGCCAGCAGTGGCACAGGGGGCAATCAGCCCCAGCATTTT. Translated, this is CASSGTGGNQPQHF.